These T cell receptor beta chains were read from a single sample in a study of cytomegalovirus exposure and HLA in healthy donors. Some clones are missing from TCRdb's copy, which holds only in-frame ones; the method was immunoSEQ multiplex PCR. The sample holds some 100,000 clones, about nine tenths seen once. The sequencing input was PBMCs. Every receptor here comes from a man younger than 30 in good health and CMV-seropositive. CDR3s include the opening cysteine and the closing phenylalanine or tryptophan. A D gene is named only where the DNA matches it firmly. Clone size, where shown, is once, few, many, or a class for clones that have expanded.

j_call	v_call	cdr3_length	d_call	clone_size	cdr3_aa	cdr3_nt
TRBJ1-2	TRBV11-2	15	TRBD1	-	CASSEPGQPNFGYTF	TGTGCCAGCAGCGAGCCGGGACAGCCTAACTTTGGCTACACCTTC
TRBJ1-1	TRBV4-2	14	-	-	CASSLRRVNTEAFF	TGTGCCAGCAGCCTCCGCAGGGTTAACACTGAAGCTTTCTTT
TRBJ2-2	TRBV6-5	14	TRBD1	-	CASSTQGINGELFF	TGTGCCAGCAGTACACAGGGGATTAACGGGGAGCTGTTTTTT
TRBJ2-7	TRBV6-5	12	-	-	CASSTGFHEQYF	TGTGCCAGCAGTACAGGGTTCCACGAGCAGTACTTC
TRBJ1-4	TRBV4-1	15	-	few	CASSRYSATNEKLFF	TGCGCCAGCAGCCGCTACTCCGCAACTAATGAAAAACTGTTTTTT
TRBJ2-1	TRBV7-8	16	TRBD1	-	CASSPTDRGTYNEQFF	TGTGCCAGCAGCCCGACGGACAGGGGGACTTACAATGAGCAGTTCTTC
TRBJ2-1	TRBV30	15	-	-	CAWSVWGVPYNEQFF	TGTGCCTGGAGTGTCTGGGGGGTACCCTACAATGAGCAGTTCTTC
TRBJ1-4	TRBV10-2	15	TRBD1	-	CASSAGTGVFEKLFF	TGCGCCAGCAGTGCCGGGACAGGGGTTTTTGAAAAACTGTTTTTT
TRBJ1-5	TRBV28	15	TRBD1	few	CASSPGTGEAQPQHF	TGTGCCAGCAGTCCCGGGACAGGGGAGGCTCAGCCCCAGCATTTT
TRBJ1-1	TRBV28	14	-	-	CAIHPGGEDTEAFF	TGTGCCATCCACCCGGGGGGGGAGGACACTGAAGCTTTCTTT
TRBJ1-2	TRBV7-9	15	TRBD1	-	CASSHGTGAAYGYTF	TGTGCCAGCAGCCATGGGACAGGGGCTGCCTATGGCTACACCTTC
TRBJ2-5	TRBV5-8	13	-	once	CASSYGDQETQYF	TGTGCCAGCAGCTACGGGGACCAAGAGACCCAGTACTTC
TRBJ2-1	TRBV18	15	TRBD1	-	CASSLGQGAGNEQFF	TGTGCCAGCTCACTCGGACAGGGGGCTGGGAATGAGCAGTTCTTC
TRBJ2-1	TRBV7-8	14	-	-	CASSLAESYNEQFF	TGTGCCAGCAGCTTAGCGGAGTCCTACAATGAGCAGTTCTTC
TRBJ1-4	TRBV5-6	15	TRBD1	-	CASSLYTTGDEKLFF	TGTGCCAGCAGCTTGTATACGACAGGGGATGAAAAACTGTTTTTT
TRBJ2-3	TRBV5-1	13	-	-	CACAGASTDTQYF	TGCGCCTGCGCGGGGGCGAGCACAGATACGCAGTATTTT
TRBJ2-2	TRBV5-1	15	TRBD2	-	CASSLGTRGTGELFF	TGCGCCAGCAGCTTAGGGACTAGGGGAACCGGGGAGCTGTTTTTT
TRBJ2-1	TRBV11-3	15	TRBD1	-	CASSLGQGQNNEQFF	TGTGCCAGCAGCTTGGGACAGGGGCAGAACAATGAGCAGTTCTTC
TRBJ1-1	TRBV29-1	15	TRBD1	once	CSFRTGSVMNTEAFF	TGCAGCTTCAGGACAGGGAGTGTTATGAACACTGAAGCTTTCTTT
TRBJ2-3	TRBV4-2	14	-	-	CASSRLAVTDTQYF	TGTGCCAGCAGCCGGCTAGCCGTCACAGATACGCAGTATTTT
TRBJ2-7	TRBV4-2	16	TRBD2	-	CASSQVLSGGSDEQYF	TGTGCCAGCAGCCAAGTTTTAAGCGGGGGGAGCGACGAGCAGTACTTC
TRBJ1-1	TRBV6-5	15	-	-	CASSYSTGMNTEAFF	TGTGCCAGCAGTTACTCTACAGGGATGAACACTGAAGCTTTCTTT